This TCR beta chain came from a study of breast tumors, draining lymph nodes, adjacent tissues (dated by TCRdb to the mid-2010s). Some background on the complete study: In breast cancer patients, the study compared the TCR beta repertoires of tumor, adjacent nontumor tissue and axillary lymph nodes. The study was designed to assess the relationships and possible T-cell exchange between tumor, surrounding tissue and draining lymph node repertoires in human breast cancer. The full study reports these points: Rather than being directly demonstrated, the conclusion that tumor T cells originate in lymph nodes was presented as consistent with a hypothesis. The data were considered consistent with the idea that most tumor T cells come from the lymph node and then expand in tumor tissue. Tumor and nontumor tissue repertoires were found to be significantly more similar in luminal-like than in basal-like breast cancer. Tumors showed preferential V and J gene usage, and their T-cell repertoire diversity fell below that of lymph nodes yet above that of nontumor tissue.

The instrument was an Illumina HiSeq 2000. TCR beta chain libraries were generated by multiplex PCR amplification. The amplified TCR beta chain products were analyzed by high-throughput sequencing. TCRdb handled the public reads itself, with Q25 trimming in fastp and clone calling in MiXCR, and kept productive beta chains. Entries that share a CDR3 protein sequence are merged under the most common genes and DNA. The sample profile shows 200,000 or so distinct CDR3 sequences; roughly 31% of them were found once. The ten largest account for 4.3% of the sample. Spanning cysteine to phenylalanine, the CDR3 consists of 15 amino acids. Only CDR3 DNA remains: 45 bases, in frame from the first base. V has 5 bases trimmed and J has 1 base trimmed; junction bases matching no gene number 5. CDR1 and CDR2 are read off the germline V gene as ENHRY and SYGVKD. Lymph node samples were obtained from the axillary draining lymph nodes of breast cancer patients.

Details on this clonotype: The antigen it binds to is not known. It has no much larger one-base neighbor in the sample; base qualities were not kept.

The sample was axillary lymph node tissue. This receptor was identified in a female donor with breast cancer. Some clones in this sample may be carry-over from other donors' samples. The chain is encoded by TRBV10-3 joined to TRBJ1-1, and TRBD1 aligns with 9 junction nucleotides. The CDR3 protein is CAISRTGGKNTEAFF. The nucleotides are TGTGCCATCAGTCGAACAGGGGGCAAGAACACTGAAGCTTTCTTT.